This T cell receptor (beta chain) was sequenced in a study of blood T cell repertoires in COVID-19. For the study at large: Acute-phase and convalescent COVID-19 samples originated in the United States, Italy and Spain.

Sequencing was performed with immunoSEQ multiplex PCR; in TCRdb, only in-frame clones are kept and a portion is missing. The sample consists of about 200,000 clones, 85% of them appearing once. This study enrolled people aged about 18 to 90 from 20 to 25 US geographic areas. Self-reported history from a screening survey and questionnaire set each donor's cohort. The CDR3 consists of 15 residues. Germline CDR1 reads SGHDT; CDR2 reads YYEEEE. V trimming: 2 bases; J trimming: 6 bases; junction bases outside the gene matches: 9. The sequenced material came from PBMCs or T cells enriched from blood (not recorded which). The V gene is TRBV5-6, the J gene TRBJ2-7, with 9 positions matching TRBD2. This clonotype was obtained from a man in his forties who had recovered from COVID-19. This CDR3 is CASSLQREVFSEQYF. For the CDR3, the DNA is TGTGCCAGCAGCTTACAGCGGGAGGTCTTCAGCGAGCAGTACTTC.